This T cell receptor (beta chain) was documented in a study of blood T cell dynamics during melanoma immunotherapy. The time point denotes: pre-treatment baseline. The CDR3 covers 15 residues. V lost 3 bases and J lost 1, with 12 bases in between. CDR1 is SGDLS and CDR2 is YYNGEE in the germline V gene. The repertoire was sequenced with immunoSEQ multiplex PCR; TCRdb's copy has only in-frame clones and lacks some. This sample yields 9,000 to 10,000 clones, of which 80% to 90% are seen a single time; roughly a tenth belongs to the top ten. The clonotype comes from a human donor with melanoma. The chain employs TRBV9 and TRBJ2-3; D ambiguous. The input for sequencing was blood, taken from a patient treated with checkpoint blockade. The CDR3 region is CASSAGPKGTDTQYF. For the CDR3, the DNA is TGTGCCAGCAGCGCCGGACCCAAGGGCACAGATACGCAGTATTTT.